This is a list of T cell receptor beta chains from one sample in a study of human T cells and chemical hapten exposure. A single record per CDR3 protein comes from TCRdb applying MiXCR to the RACE reads. The sample holds some 250,000 distinct CDR3 sequences, approximately 8% seen once. Specimen: whole blood, collected in connection with sensitization to the hapten diphenylcyclopropenone (DPC). The receptors shown here come from a young man with alopecia areata. Some clones in this sample may be carry-over from other donors' samples. Each CDR3 is given with its conserved first and last residue. D genes are given only for firm matches. The size entry is marked missing in some rows and otherwise reads once, few, many or a size class.

V: TRBV12-3/TRBV12-4
D: TRBD1
J: TRBJ1-6
size: few
CDR3: CASISTGTGNVTSSYNSPLHF
DNA: TGTGCCAGCATCTCAACCGGGACAGGGAATGTAACGTCCTCCTATAATTCACCCCTCCACTTT

V: TRBV7-9
D: .
J: TRBJ1-2
size: few
CDR3: CASSPIAGYGYTF
DNA: TGTGCCAGCAGCCCTATAGCAGGCTATGGCTACACCTTC

V: TRBV12-3/TRBV12-4
D: .
J: TRBJ1-2
size: .
CDR3: CASSSWPNQGYGYTF
DNA: TGTGCCAGCAGTTCCTGGCCCAACCAGGGCTATGGCTACACCTTC

V: TRBV5-1
D: .
J: TRBJ1-2
size: .
CDR3: CASSVNNYGYTF
DNA: TGCGCCAGCAGCGTCAACAACTATGGCTACACCTTC

V: TRBV5-1
D: .
J: TRBJ1-1
size: .
CDR3: CASSFNAGVDTEAFF
DNA: TGCGCCAGCAGCTTCAACGCGGGGGTGGACACTGAAGCTTTCTTT

V: TRBV27
D: .
J: TRBJ1-5
size: many
CDR3: CASSFPTKRGNQPQHF
DNA: TGTGCCAGCAGTTTTCCGACTAAACGGGGCAATCAGCCCCAGCATTTT

V: TRBV10-3
D: .
J: TRBJ1-1
size: few
CDR3: CAIRPGTLSNTEAFF
DNA: TGTGCCATCAGACCTGGGACCCTCTCGAACACTGAAGCTTTCTTT

V: TRBV6-1
D: .
J: TRBJ2-5
size: .
CDR3: CASSDPMRQQETQYF
DNA: TGTGCCAGCAGTGACCCGATGAGGCAGCAAGAGACCCAGTACTTC

V: TRBV24-1
D: TRBD1
J: TRBJ2-3
size: few
CDR3: CATEGGDRHTDTQYF
DNA: TGTGCCACGGAAGGTGGGGACAGACACACAGATACGCAGTATTTT

V: TRBV20-1
D: TRBD2
J: TRBJ2-7
size: .
CDR3: CSATPPSGGVYEQYF
DNA: TGCAGTGCTACCCCCCCCAGCGGGGGGGTCTACGAGCAGTACTTC

V: TRBV4-3
D: .
J: TRBJ1-3
size: many
CDR3: CASSPRHVASGNTIYF
DNA: TGCGCCAGCAGCCCGCGGCACGTCGCCTCTGGAAACACCATATATTTT

V: TRBV25-1
D: .
J: TRBJ2-3
size: .
CDR3: CASSEYRAGSTDTQYF
DNA: TGTGCCAGCAGTGAATATCGGGCAGGGAGCACAGATACGCAGTATTTT

V: TRBV7-2
D: TRBD2
J: TRBJ2-3
size: few
CDR3: CASSLKIFGGEPHLRTQYF
DNA: TGTGCCAGCAGCTTAAAAATTTTTGGGGGGGAACCACACTTAAGAACGCAGTATTTT

V: TRBV12-3/TRBV12-4
D: .
J: TRBJ1-1
size: few
CDR3: CASSLQGGFTEAFF
DNA: TGTGCCAGCAGTCTACAGGGAGGATTTACTGAAGCTTTCTTT

V: TRBV4-2
D: .
J: TRBJ1-6
size: few
CDR3: CASSQDVAAGPSSPLHF
DNA: TGTGCCAGCAGCCAAGATGTGGCCGCTGGACCGTCTTCACCCCTCCACTTT

V: TRBV5-1
D: .
J: TRBJ1-1
size: .
CDR3: CASSLVSTEAFF
DNA: TGCGCCAGCAGCTTGGTTAGCACTGAAGCTTTCTTT

V: TRBV7-9
D: .
J: TRBJ2-5
size: .
CDR3: CASTQVLETQYF
DNA: TGTGCCAGCACCCAGGTCTTGGAGACCCAGTACTTC

V: TRBV10-2
D: .
J: TRBJ2-5
size: few
CDR3: CASSDPHEKDGYQETQYF
DNA: TGCGCCAGCAGTGACCCACATGAAAAAGACGGGTACCAAGAGACCCAGTACTTC

V: TRBV5-1
D: .
J: TRBJ1-1
size: many
CDR3: CASSSGSLHTEAFF
DNA: TGCGCCAGCAGCTCTGGGAGTCTACACACTGAAGCTTTCTTT

V: TRBV5-1
D: TRBD1
J: TRBJ1-6
size: .
CDR3: CASTHRGDSPLHF
DNA: TGCGCCAGCACCCACAGGGGAGACTCACCCCTCCACTTT

V: TRBV6-4
D: .
J: TRBJ2-3
size: many
CDR3: CASSHRGTTDTQYF
DNA: TGTGCCAGCAGTCATCGGGGGACTACAGATACGCAGTATTTT

V: TRBV4-3
D: .
J: TRBJ2-1
size: many
CDR3: CASSQGRAKYNEQFF
DNA: TGCGCCAGCAGCCAAGGCCGTGCTAAATACAATGAGCAGTTCTTC

V: TRBV12-3/TRBV12-4
D: .
J: TRBJ1-6
size: few
CDR3: CASRGAGAIGFSPLHF
DNA: TGTGCCAGCAGGGGCGCCGGGGCGATTGGCTTTTCACCCCTCCACTTT

V: TRBV14
D: TRBD1
J: TRBJ1-6
size: .
CDR3: CASSQGQYAPLHF
DNA: TGTGCCAGCAGCCAGGGACAGTACGCTCCCCTCCACTTT

V: TRBV6-1
D: .
J: TRBJ2-2
size: .
CDR3: CASSEGIGAVGELFF
DNA: TGTGCCAGCAGTGAAGGAATTGGGGCCGTCGGGGAGCTGTTTTTT

V: TRBV29-1
D: TRBD1
J: TRBJ2-7
size: .
CDR3: CSVETGEGAYEQYF
DNA: TGCAGCGTTGAGACAGGGGAAGGAGCCTACGAGCAGTACTTC

V: TRBV7-9
D: .
J: TRBJ2-5
size: few
CDR3: CASSGSGLETQYF
DNA: TGTGCCAGCAGCGGATCCGGCCTCGAGACCCAGTACTTC

V: TRBV4-2
D: .
J: TRBJ2-7
size: .
CDR3: CASSQVGPLSYEQYF
DNA: TGTGCCAGCAGCCAAGTAGGACCGCTGTCCTACGAGCAGTACTTC

V: TRBV18
D: TRBD2
J: TRBJ2-3
size: many
CDR3: CASSPRTSGGVDTQYF
DNA: TGTGCCAGCTCACCACGGACTAGCGGGGGTGTAGATACGCAGTATTTT

V: TRBV27
D: .
J: TRBJ1-5
size: .
CDR3: CASSDGYQPQHF
DNA: TGTGCCAGCAGTGACGGATATCAGCCCCAGCATTTT

V: TRBV27
D: .
J: TRBJ2-1
size: many
CDR3: CASSLQGYRRNEQFF
DNA: TGTGCCAGCAGTTTACAGGGGTACAGACGCAATGAGCAGTTCTTC

V: TRBV20-1
D: .
J: TRBJ2-7
size: many
CDR3: CSASSLGTLSSYEQYF
DNA: TGCAGTGCTAGTTCGCTTGGGACCCTCAGCTCCTACGAGCAGTACTTC

V: TRBV7-8
D: .
J: TRBJ2-5
size: many
CDR3: CASSLQRQETQYF
DNA: TGTGCCAGCAGCCTACAAAGGCAAGAGACCCAGTACTTC

V: TRBV28
D: .
J: TRBJ1-5
size: .
CDR3: CASSPRDASNQPQHF
DNA: TGTGCCAGCAGTCCCCGGGACGCCAGCAATCAGCCCCAGCATTTT

V: TRBV11-1
D: .
J: TRBJ2-1
size: .
CDR3: CASSLAGEQFF
DNA: TGTGCCAGCAGCTTAGCAGGAGAGCAGTTCTTC

V: TRBV7-2
D: .
J: TRBJ1-1
size: .
CDR3: CASSARGPLEAFF
DNA: TGTGCCAGCAGCGCGAGGGGCCCCCTTGAAGCTTTCTTT

V: TRBV7-3
D: TRBD1
J: TRBJ2-2
size: few
CDR3: CASSSGQGLAGELFF
DNA: TGTGCCAGCAGCTCGGGACAGGGGTTGGCCGGGGAGCTGTTTTTT

V: TRBV3-1
D: .
J: TRBJ2-7
size: .
CDR3: CASSQEGGATYEQYF
DNA: TGTGCCAGCAGCCAAGAAGGCGGGGCAACCTACGAGCAGTACTTC

V: TRBV5-1
D: .
J: TRBJ2-7
size: many
CDR3: CASTRDRAGEQYF
DNA: TGCGCCAGCACGAGAGACAGGGCGGGGGAGCAGTACTTC

V: TRBV7-2
D: .
J: TRBJ1-1
size: .
CDR3: CASSQSGAETEAFF
DNA: TGTGCCAGCAGTCAATCAGGGGCGGAAACTGAAGCTTTCTTT

V: TRBV6-6
D: TRBD1
J: TRBJ1-6
size: few
CDR3: CASSYRQGHSPLHF
DNA: TGTGCCAGCAGTTACAGACAGGGTCATTCACCCCTCCACTTT

V: TRBV11-2
D: .
J: TRBJ2-2
size: many
CDR3: CASSLRGTTGELFF
DNA: TGTGCCAGCAGCTTAAGGGGGACCACCGGGGAGCTGTTTTTT

V: TRBV3-1
D: .
J: TRBJ1-6
size: .
CDR3: CASSRSTGQSSYNSPLHF
DNA: TGTGCCAGCAGCCGCTCCACGGGTCAAAGCTCCTATAATTCACCCCTCCACTTT

V: TRBV6-6
D: TRBD2
J: TRBJ2-5
size: .
CDR3: CASSHRLAGEQETQYF
DNA: TGTGCCAGCAGTCACCGACTAGCGGGGGAGCAAGAGACCCAGTACTTC

V: TRBV25-1
D: TRBD1
J: TRBJ2-5
size: .
CDR3: CASMDRVLQTQYF
DNA: TGTGCCAGCATGGACAGGGTCTTACAGACCCAGTACTTC

V: TRBV4-3
D: TRBD1
J: TRBJ1-6
size: few
CDR3: CASSPQLDRGSSPLHF
DNA: TGCGCCAGCAGCCCACAACTCGACAGGGGAAGTTCACCCCTCCACTTT

V: TRBV27
D: .
J: TRBJ1-5
size: .
CDR3: CASRTLQAHDQPQHF
DNA: TGTGCCAGCAGAACCTTACAGGCCCACGATCAGCCCCAGCATTTT

V: TRBV7-2
D: .
J: TRBJ1-1
size: few
CDR3: CASSAEPLGTEAFF
DNA: TGTGCCAGCAGCGCAGAGCCACTAGGCACTGAAGCTTTCTTT

V: TRBV7-9
D: TRBD1
J: TRBJ1-2
size: few
CDR3: CASSPRDRPTNYGYTF
DNA: TGTGCCAGCAGCCCGAGGGACAGGCCCACTAACTATGGCTACACCTTC

V: TRBV28
D: TRBD1
J: TRBJ1-5
size: .
CDR3: CASREGQHNQPQHF
DNA: TGTGCCAGCAGAGAGGGACAGCACAATCAGCCCCAGCATTTT

V: TRBV20-1
D: .
J: TRBJ1-1
size: many
CDR3: CSASGNGNTEAFF
DNA: TGCAGTGCTAGTGGTAATGGGAACACTGAAGCTTTCTTT

V: TRBV5-1
D: .
J: TRBJ2-1
size: .
CDR3: CASSNPGNNEQFF
DNA: TGCGCCAGCAGCAATCCGGGGAACAATGAGCAGTTCTTC

V: TRBV4-1
D: TRBD2
J: TRBJ2-1
size: .
CDR3: CASSRTGTSGSSSYNEQFF
DNA: TGCGCCAGCAGCCGTACCGGGACTAGCGGGTCCAGCTCCTACAATGAGCAGTTCTTC

V: TRBV3-1
D: TRBD1
J: TRBJ2-4
size: .
CDR3: CASSQGSGTGTYIQYF
DNA: TGTGCCAGCAGCCAAGGATCCGGGACAGGGACTTACATTCAGTACTTC

V: TRBV7-2
D: TRBD2
J: TRBJ2-4
size: .
CDR3: CASSLVGLAGVKNIQYF
DNA: TGTGCCAGCAGCTTAGTGGGACTAGCGGGGGTCAAAAACATTCAGTACTTC

V: TRBV5-1
D: .
J: TRBJ2-1
size: few
CDR3: CASSLARSESNEQFF
DNA: TGCGCCAGCAGCTTGGCCCGGTCAGAAAGCAATGAGCAGTTCTTC